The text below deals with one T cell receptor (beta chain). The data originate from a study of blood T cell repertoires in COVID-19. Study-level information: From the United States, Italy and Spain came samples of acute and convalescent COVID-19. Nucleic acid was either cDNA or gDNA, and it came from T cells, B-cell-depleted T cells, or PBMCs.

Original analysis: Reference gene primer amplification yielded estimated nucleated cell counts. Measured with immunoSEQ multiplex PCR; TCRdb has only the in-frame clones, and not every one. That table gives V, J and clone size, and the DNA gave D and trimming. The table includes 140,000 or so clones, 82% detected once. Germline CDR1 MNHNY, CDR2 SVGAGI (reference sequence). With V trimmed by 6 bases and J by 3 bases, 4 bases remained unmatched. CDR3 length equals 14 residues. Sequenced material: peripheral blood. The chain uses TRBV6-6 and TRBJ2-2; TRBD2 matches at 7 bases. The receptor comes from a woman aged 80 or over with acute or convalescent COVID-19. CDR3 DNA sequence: TGTGCCAGCAGCGAGCGGGGCTACACCGGGGAGCTGTTTTTT. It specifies CASSERGYTGELFF.